This is a list of T cell receptor beta chains from one sample in a study of Ad26.COV2.S vaccination and SARS-CoV-2 variants. Assay used: immunoSEQ multiplex PCR; TCRdb lists only in-frame clones, some missing. This sample has fewer than 600,000 clones, with about 88% found just once. Here the sequenced sample was peripheral blood, taken in a trial of Ad26.COV2.S vaccine versus placebo. The source is a person aged 18-60 years who received the Ad26.COV2.S COVID-19 vaccine or a placebo. Both conserved end residues are trimmed from each CDR3. The D gene is left open where the match is weak.

cdr3_length: 8
v_call: TRBV7-6
d_call: NA
j_call: TRBJ2-1
cdr3_aa: ASSHHEQF

cdr3_length: 11
v_call: TRBV5-1
d_call: NA
j_call: TRBJ2-3
cdr3_aa: ASSLVISDTQY

cdr3_length: 13
v_call: TRBV5-1
d_call: NA
j_call: TRBJ2-7
cdr3_aa: ASSSDPSPLYEQY

cdr3_length: 13
v_call: TRBV5-4
d_call: TRBD2
j_call: TRBJ2-7
cdr3_aa: ASSLTSGRTHEQY

cdr3_length: 11
v_call: TRBV30
d_call: NA
j_call: TRBJ1-4
cdr3_aa: AWSLGAGEKLF

cdr3_length: 15
v_call: TRBV13
d_call: NA
j_call: TRBJ2-6
cdr3_aa: ASSASDRFSGANVLT

cdr3_length: 13
v_call: TRBV29-1
d_call: TRBD2
j_call: TRBJ2-5
cdr3_aa: SVDRGGRAQETQY

cdr3_length: 16
v_call: TRBV19
d_call: NA
j_call: TRBJ1-1
cdr3_aa: ASSIMGGRLWKDTEAF

cdr3_length: 13
v_call: TRBV9
d_call: NA
j_call: TRBJ2-3
cdr3_aa: ASSPPPRPADTQY

cdr3_length: 13
v_call: TRBV5-1
d_call: TRBD1
j_call: TRBJ2-1
cdr3_aa: ASSDGRGPYNEQF

cdr3_length: 12
v_call: TRBV11-2
d_call: NA
j_call: TRBJ1-3
cdr3_aa: ASSLETRGNTIY

cdr3_length: 16
v_call: TRBV3-1/TRBV3-2
d_call: TRBD2
j_call: TRBJ2-1
cdr3_aa: ASSSSRAGGSLGNEQF

cdr3_length: 12
v_call: TRBV2
d_call: TRBD2
j_call: TRBJ2-7
cdr3_aa: ASRKTSGLYEQY

cdr3_length: 12
v_call: TRBV2
d_call: TRBD1
j_call: TRBJ2-2
cdr3_aa: ASRSQGVHGELF

cdr3_length: 13
v_call: TRBV7-2
d_call: NA
j_call: TRBJ1-3
cdr3_aa: ASSPGLGPGNTIY

cdr3_length: 13
v_call: TRBV19
d_call: TRBD2
j_call: TRBJ2-5
cdr3_aa: ASRPYATSIETQY

cdr3_length: 13
v_call: TRBV3-1/TRBV3-2
d_call: TRBD2
j_call: TRBJ2-7
cdr3_aa: ASSLPGTSVYEQY

cdr3_length: 12
v_call: TRBV28
d_call: NA
j_call: TRBJ1-1
cdr3_aa: AGGLQQGGTEAF

cdr3_length: 11
v_call: TRBV2
d_call: NA
j_call: TRBJ2-1
cdr3_aa: ASGMTLNNEQF

cdr3_length: 13
v_call: TRBV7-6
d_call: TRBD1
j_call: TRBJ2-1
cdr3_aa: ASSTTGGSYNEQF

cdr3_length: 13
v_call: TRBV7-9
d_call: TRBD1
j_call: TRBJ1-5
cdr3_aa: ASSHGQGRDQPQH

cdr3_length: 13
v_call: TRBV2
d_call: NA
j_call: TRBJ2-1
cdr3_aa: ASSEGQQANGEQF

cdr3_length: 12
v_call: TRBV28
d_call: NA
j_call: TRBJ1-3
cdr3_aa: ASSKGQRGDTIY

cdr3_length: 12
v_call: TRBV7-2
d_call: NA
j_call: TRBJ2-5
cdr3_aa: ASSLGRTQETQY

cdr3_length: 12
v_call: TRBV19
d_call: TRBD1
j_call: TRBJ2-2
cdr3_aa: ASRTGGVTGELF

cdr3_length: 11
v_call: TRBV18
d_call: NA
j_call: TRBJ2-7
cdr3_aa: ASSPLAEGEQY

cdr3_length: 11
v_call: TRBV30
d_call: TRBD1
j_call: TRBJ1-5
cdr3_aa: AWSVTGGQPQH

cdr3_length: 12
v_call: TRBV6-5
d_call: TRBD1
j_call: TRBJ2-7
cdr3_aa: ASSRGQATYEQY

cdr3_length: 13
v_call: TRBV4-3
d_call: NA
j_call: TRBJ2-1
cdr3_aa: ASSQVPGAPNEQF